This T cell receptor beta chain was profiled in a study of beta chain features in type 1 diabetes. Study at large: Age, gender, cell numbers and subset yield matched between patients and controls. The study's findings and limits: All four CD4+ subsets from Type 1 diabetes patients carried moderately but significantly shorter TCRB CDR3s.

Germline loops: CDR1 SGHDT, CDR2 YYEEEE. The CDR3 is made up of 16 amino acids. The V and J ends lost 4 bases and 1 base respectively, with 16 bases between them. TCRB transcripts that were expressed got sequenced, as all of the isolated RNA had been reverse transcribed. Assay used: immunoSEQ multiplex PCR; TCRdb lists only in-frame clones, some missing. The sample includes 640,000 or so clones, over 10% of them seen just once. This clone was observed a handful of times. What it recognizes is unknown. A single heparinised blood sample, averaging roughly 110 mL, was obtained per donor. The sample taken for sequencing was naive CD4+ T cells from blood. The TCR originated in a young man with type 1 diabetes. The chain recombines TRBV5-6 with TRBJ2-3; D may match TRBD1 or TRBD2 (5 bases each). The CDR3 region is CASSHRGVVGTDTQYF. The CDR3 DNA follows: TGTGCCAGCAGCCACAGAGGGGTGGTGGGCACAGATACGCAGTATTTT.